These 26 T cell receptor beta chains were sequenced from one sample in a study of T-cell reconstitution after alpha-beta-depleted transplantation in children. The authors prepared the TCRbeta library with unique molecular identifiers. TCRdb reanalysed the PCR reads using MiXCR and keeps one entry per CDR3 protein. The sample includes 330,000 or so distinct CDR3 sequences, about 9.4% of them seen just once. Sequences were derived from PBMCs from the stem cell graft donor, sampled from the stem cell graft. Source of these receptors: a human donor who donated a stem cell graft to a child with acute lymphoblastic leukemia.

This chain joins TRBV7-9 and TRBJ2-7; 9 nucleotides match TRBD2. Per the germline V gene, CDR1 is SEHNR and CDR2 is FQNEAQ (reference sequence). V shed 7 bases, J shed 0 bases, and the junction held 7 bases outside the gene matches. This CDR3 spans 15 amino acids. The CDR3 DNA follows: TGTGCCAGCACCCTAGGGACTAGCAACTCCTACGAGCAGTACTTC. Translation gives CASTLGTSNSYEQYF.

CDR3 sequence reads: CASSSLGIEQFF. The CDR3 nucleotides are TGTGCCAGCAGTTCGCTAGGGATTGAGCAGTTCTTC. This chain uses TRBV27 with TRBJ2-1, with no clear D. CDR3 length: 12 residues. From germline, CDR1 is MNHEY and CDR2 SMNVEV (reference sequence). V gave up 4 bases and J gave up 9 bases, with 10 bases separating them.

Comment on this clonotype: A much more abundant neighbour one base away suggests this may be a read error. The V gene is TRBV27, the J gene TRBJ2-7; D perhaps matches TRBD1 (5 bases). Germline loops: CDR1 MNHEY, CDR2 SMNVEV (reference sequence). The CDR3 extends over 14 amino acids. CDR3 amino acids: CASSLQGGVYEQHF. The CDR3 nucleotides are TGTGCCAGCAGTTTACAGGGTGGGGTATACGAGCAGCACTTC.

This clonotype was counted at least ten times. The chain uses TRBV29-1 and TRBJ2-7; tentatively, D is TRBD1 (6 bases). Trimming pared 4 bases from V and 3 bases from J, leaving 7 bases between. CDR1 SQVTM and CDR2 ANQGSEA come from the germline V gene. The CDR3 extends over 11 amino acids. DNA of the CDR3: TGCAGCGTTGGACAGGTCTACGAGCAGTACTTC. It specifies CSVGQVYEQYF.

This clonotype was seen a few times. This sequence joins TRBV30 and TRBJ1-3; D is unclear. CDR1 and CDR2 (germline): GTSNPN, SVGIG (reference sequence). CDR3 length equals 14 residues. Trimming shortened V by 2 bases and J by 3 bases, and 11 bases separated the two germline ends. The CDR3 sequence is CAWSPRVLGNTIYF. CDR3 coding DNA: TGTGCCTGGAGTCCGCGGGTGCTTGGAAACACCATATATTTT.

In its sample, this clonotype was seen a few times. The chain couples TRBV3-1 to TRBJ2-4; no clear D gene. CDR1 and CDR2 (germline): LGHDT, YNNKEL (reference sequence). V shed 4 bases and J shed 2 bases, with 9 bases lying between them. The CDR3 covers 14 residues. CDR3 loop: CASSPDGPKNIQYF. The DNA for the CDR3 is TGTGCCAGCAGCCCAGATGGACCCAAAAACATTCAGTACTTC.

This clonotype has at least ten counts. The rearrangement uses TRBV5-1 and TRBJ2-7; D might be TRBD1 (6 bases). The CDR3 contains 16 residues. Trimming pared 4 bases from V and 4 bases from J, leaving 21 bases between. The germline V gene encodes CDR1 SGHRS and CDR2 YFSETQ. CDR3 coding DNA: TGCGCCAGCAGCATTCTCGTGGGACACAAACCGTACGAGCAGTACTTC. As protein: CASSILVGHKPYEQYF.

This clonotype came up many times. The rearrangement joins TRBV29-1 to TRBJ1-1; TRBD1 agrees at 7 bases. CDR3 length: 14 residues. Germline V gene sequence: CDR1 SQVTM, CDR2 ANQGSEA. V trimming: 7 bases; J trimming: 1 base; junction bases outside the gene matches: 9. The CDR3 loop reads CSATTGAWNTEAFF. The CDR3 DNA reads as TGCAGCGCAACCACAGGGGCCTGGAACACTGAAGCTTTCTTT.

The chain uses TRBV21-1 and TRBJ1-5; the DNA was not compared with TRBD1, the D call given in the table. TRBV21-1 represents a pseudogene. The CDR3 runs 14 residues. The CDR3 region is CGSSLRDGIQPQHF. The CDR3 DNA sequence: TGTGGCAGCAGCCTCCGGGACGGAATTCAGCCCCAGCATTTT.

The chain employs TRBV4-3 and TRBJ2-1; 8 bases agree with TRBD2. This CDR3 has 19 residues. The germline V gene has CDR1 LGHNA and CDR2 YSLEER. Trimming at V came to 1 base and at J to 4 bases, leaving 15 bases not matched to a gene. This CDR3 reads CASSQGRGRTSTGYNEQFF. In DNA form, the CDR3 reads TGCGCCAGCAGCCAAGGCCGCGGGAGGACTTCTACAGGTTACAATGAGCAGTTCTTC.

This clonotype was seen a few times. The rearrangement joins TRBV21-1 to TRBJ2-7. TRBV21-1 is tagged as a pseudogene. CDR3 length equals 9 residues. CDR3 protein: CASSNRQYF. The CDR3 nucleotides read TGTGCCAGCAGCAACAGGCAGTACTTC.

A few counts support this clonotype. The chain carries TRBV19 and TRBJ1-1; D remains unclear. V lost 1 base and J lost 8, with 14 bases in between. Germline-derived CDR1 and CDR2 are LNHDA and SQIVND (reference sequence). The CDR3 covers 14 residues. CDR3 bases: TGTGCCAGTAGTATAGCTGCGGGTTTTGGGGAAGCTTTCTTT. It encodes CASSIAAGFGEAFF.

This clonotype has at least ten counts. The chain recombines TRBV4-2 with TRBJ2-3; D assignment may be TRBD1 or TRBD2 (5 bases each). The CDR3 runs 15 residues. Germline V gene sequence: CDR1 LGHNA, CDR2 YNFKEQ. V lost 4 bases and J 3 bases, leaving 14 bases between the germline ends. The CDR3 nucleotides read TGTGCCAGCAGCCTGGGGCTAGCCGAGACAGATACGCAGTATTTT. It yields the protein CASSLGLAETDTQYF.

This clonotype turned up a few times. The chain uses TRBV7-2 and TRBJ1-6; 7 bases fit TRBD1. CDR3 length equals 17 residues. The V gene end was trimmed by 3 bases and the J gene end by 1 base; junction bases not matched to a gene: 6. Per germline, CDR1 SGHTA and CDR2 FQGNSA. CDR3 DNA sequence: TGTGCCAGCAGCTTTCCGACAGGGAGTTCCTATAATTCACCCCTCCACTTT. Its translation is CASSFPTGSSYNSPLHF. The variable domain in full, with the rest retrieved from reference TRBV7-2 and TRBJ1-6, is GAGVSQSPSNKVTEKGKDVELRCDPISGHTALYWYRQSLGQGLEFLIYFQGNSAPDKSGLPSDRFSAERTGGSVSTLTIQRTQQEDSAVYLCASSFPTGSSYNSPLHFGNGTRLTVT.

The chain is built from TRBV15 and TRBJ2-1; D may be TRBD1 (6 bases). Germline V lookup: CDR1 LNHNV, CDR2 YYDKDF (reference sequence). The CDR3 is 15 amino acids. The ends were cut back, 0 bases at V and 8 bases at J, with 14 bases in the middle. CDR3 nucleotides: TGTGCCACCAGCAGAGATAATGGACAGATGGATGAGCAGTTCTTC. This encodes CATSRDNGQMDEQFF.

The chain joins TRBV28 to TRBJ2-7, with 8 bases lining up with TRBD2. Germline CDR1 and CDR2: MDHEN and SYDVKM. With V trimmed by 7 bases and J by 5 bases, 10 bases remained unmatched. CDR3 length: 14 residues. The CDR3 loop reads CASNPSGFGDEQYF. The CDR3 nucleotides are TGTGCCAGCAACCCTAGCGGGTTCGGTGACGAGCAGTACTTC.

V usage is TRBV12-3 or TRBV12-4 and J usage is TRBJ2-3; D unclear. V was pared by 6 bases and J by 4 bases, with 20 bases between. This CDR3 spans 16 amino acids. The CDR3 nucleotides are TGTGCCAGCAGACTACGACCTATTCAAACCCCAGATACGCAGTATTTT. Translation: CASRLRPIQTPDTQYF.

This clonotype appeared many times. The chain employs TRBV6-6 and TRBJ2-5; D is undetermined. In germline, CDR1 is MNHNY, CDR2 SVGAGI (reference sequence). V lost 2 bases and J 5 bases, leaving 9 bases between the germline ends. The length of the CDR3 is 13 residues. CDR3 sequence (DNA): TGTGCCAGCAGTTACGGGTCAGGCGAGACCCAGTACTTC. This codes for CASSYGSGETQYF.

This rearrangement joins TRBV20-1 to TRBJ1-1; D may be TRBD1 (6 bases). The CDR3 runs to 15 residues. Germline CDR1 is DFQATT and CDR2 is SNEGSKA (reference sequence). CDR3 sequence reads: CSAGDGRTMNTEAFF. For the CDR3, the DNA is TGCAGCGCAGGGGACGGGCGAACGATGAACACTGAAGCTTTCTTT.

This clonotype was seen many times. The chain combines TRBV6-1 with TRBJ2-7; 13 bases align to TRBD2. Unmatched junction bases numbered 0, after V lost 8 bases and J lost 2 bases. The CDR3 is 13 residues long. Germline CDR1 MNHNS, CDR2 SASEGT. The CDR3 spells CASGTSGAYEQYF. For the CDR3, the DNA is TGTGCCAGCGGGACTAGCGGGGCCTACGAGCAGTACTTC.

This clonotype was found a few times. The chain carries TRBV27 and TRBJ2-7, with 12 bases aligning to TRBD2. CDR3 length equals 14 residues. J lost 3 bases, V lost 4 bases, and 1 base had no gene match. Germline assignment: CDR1 MNHEY and CDR2 SMNVEV (reference sequence). As DNA, the CDR3 is TGTGCCAGCAGTTGGACTAGCGGGATCTACGAGCAGTACTTC. Its translation: CASSWTSGIYEQYF.

This chain uses TRBV11-2 with TRBJ2-5, with 9 bases matching TRBD1. The CDR3 extends over 17 amino acids. From germline, CDR1 is SGHAT and CDR2 FQNNGV. The trim removed 0 bases at V and 5 bases at J, leaving 10 bases unmatched. The CDR3 bases are TGTGCCAGCAGCTTAGACCCGAGACAGGGGGATATGGAGACCCAGTACTTC. Residues: CASSLDPRQGDMETQYF.

This clonotype has only a few counts. The chain uses TRBV30 and TRBJ1-2; a weak D match, TRBD1 (5 bases). This CDR3 spans 13 amino acids. V was pared by 8 bases and J by 3 bases, with 16 bases between. Per germline, CDR1 GTSNPN and CDR2 SVGIG (reference sequence). The CDR3 region is CARTGRVDYGYTF. The CDR3 DNA is TGTGCCCGGACGGGCAGGGTGGACTATGGCTACACCTTC.

The chain is built from TRBV12-3 or TRBV12-4 and TRBJ1-1; D is possibly TRBD1 (5 bases). Trimming removed 2 bases from V and 1 base from J, with 11 bases in between. CDR3 size: 15 residues. The CDR3 bases are TGTGCCAGCAGTTTACACGGACAAAAGAACACTGAAGCTTTCTTT. It translates to CASSLHGQKNTEAFF.

The chain employs TRBV28 and TRBJ2-7; 11 bases agree with TRBD1. Germline-derived CDR1 and CDR2 are MDHEN and SYDVKM. Losses at the gene ends were 3 bases for V and 5 bases for J; bases not matched to a gene: 3. This CDR3 has 14 residues. CDR3 amino acids: CASSLGQGVHEQYF. CDR3 nucleotides: TGTGCCAGCAGTTTGGGACAGGGGGTCCACGAGCAGTACTTC.

This clonotype came up a few times. This chain joins TRBV5-1 and TRBJ2-3; the match to TRBD2 covers 7 bases. CDR3 size: 16 residues. The ends lost 0 bases at V and 3 bases at J; junction bases unmatched: 7. CDR1 SGHRS and CDR2 YFSETQ come from the germline V gene. The CDR3 nucleotides are TGCGCCAGCAGCTTGGATGCGGGAGAGTTAACAGATACGCAGTATTTT. It yields the protein CASSLDAGELTDTQYF.